Given below is one TCR beta chain in context. The table lists this clonotype with a few counts. Its binding antigen is unknown. Qualities for individual bases were not recorded, and no much larger clone is one base off. The data were obtained in a study of draining lymph node invasion in breast cancer (dated by TCRdb to about 2020). Context from the whole study: Histology and cytokeratin immunohistochemistry were used to diagnose nodal metastasis, and EpCAM/CD45 flow cytometry was used to confirm the diagnosis. In a separate targeted assay, sorted memory regulatory T cells and memory conventional CD4 T cells were compared across breast cancer tissues by bulk TCR-beta CDR3 sequencing. From each patient, matched non-invaded and tumor-invaded tumor-draining lymph nodes and the primary tumor were collected, and both Treg and Tconv subsets were profiled. The separate targeted TCR sequencing included lymph nodes from five patients, and primary tumors were also sequenced for most of those five patients.

The junction shows trimming of 9 bases on V and 6 bases on J, plus 12 bases between the germline ends. Per the germline V gene (reference sequence), SEHNR is the CDR1 and FQNEAQ is the CDR2. The CDR3 measures 12 amino acids from cysteine to phenylalanine. Here the CDR3 DNA is all that survives: 36 bases in frame from base 1. Memory regulatory T cells were sorted as CD4+ CD45RA- CD25high cells. Tumor-draining lymph nodes were classified as non-invaded or invaded according to absence or presence of metastatic tumor cells. T cells were pre-enriched with a Miltenyi Pan T Cell isolation kit before staining and sorting. Immunohistochemistry for estrogen receptor, progesterone receptor, HER2 and Ki-67 was used to characterize the primary tumors. Fresh surgical tissue was processed within a few hours after surgery by being cut into small fragments. The tissue fragments were enzymatically digested with Liberase TL plus DNase for 20 minutes and then passed through a 40-micrometer strainer. After DAPI live/dead staining, sorting was performed on a BD FACS Aria II with 98-99% purity. Sorted cells were lysed in TCL buffer and RNA was purified with a Norgen Single Cell RNA purification kit including DNase treatment.

Overall study outcomes, separate from this receptor: Shared TCRs between Treg and Tconv subsets were considered suggestive but not proof of common clonal origin. Some clones from the top 100 tumor clones were found in both invaded and non-invaded nodes, which suggests recirculation between the tumor and the draining nodes. The data could not determine whether Treg conversion took place in a particular organ or whether converted Tregs recirculated between nodes and tumor. Within each tissue, roughly 13-22% of Treg TCRs were also found among Tconvs, a result interpreted as suggesting peripheral Treg induction. The tumor top-100 clone tracking analysis could be carried out in only a couple of patients. In the targeted TCR-seq data, Tregs appeared to be more clonally expanded than Tconvs in all tissues, and lower diversity was found for both subsets in tumor than in lymph nodes.

Library generation was performed with bulk RNA-seq. Reads for this sample came from an Illumina HiSeq 2500. The source study handled its data this way. In the separate targeted TCR-seq dataset, CDR3 sequences were extracted from raw reads and quantified using MiXCR version 2.1.5 with default parameters. In the separate targeted TCR-seq dataset, TCR-beta clones were defined by the combination of V gene, J gene and CDR3 sequence. For the separate targeted TCR-seq dataset, clones with fewer than three counts were filtered out, after which only the 90% most strongly expressed clones in each sample were kept. The separate targeted TCR-seq dataset calculated Treg-Tconv overlap for each tissue as the number of shared clones divided by the total number of Treg clones, multiplied by 100. Clones were called with MiXCR by TCRdb after fastp trimmed the public reads at Q25, and only in-frame beta chains were retained. Identical CDR3 proteins give one entry, which carries the most common genes and DNA. TCRdb's processing, not the study's, gives the V and J calls here. Here the sample has approximately 3,100 distinct CDR3 sequences; approximately 47% occur a single time. More than 3% of the sample is held by the ten biggest clonotypes.

The rearranged chain carries TRBV7-9 and TRBJ2-1, and perhaps TRBD2 as D gene, on 6 matching bases. The clonotype originates from a female donor with luminal breast cancer. Input material: sorted memory Tregs from a lymph node. The cell subset or site tag for this specimen amounts to: CD45RA-negative sorted CD4+ T cells (memory Tconv or effector/memory Treg). The CDR3 protein sequence reads: CARASGGNEQFF. The nucleotide sequence is given as TGTGCCAGAGCCTCCGGGGGCAATGAGCAGTTCTTC.